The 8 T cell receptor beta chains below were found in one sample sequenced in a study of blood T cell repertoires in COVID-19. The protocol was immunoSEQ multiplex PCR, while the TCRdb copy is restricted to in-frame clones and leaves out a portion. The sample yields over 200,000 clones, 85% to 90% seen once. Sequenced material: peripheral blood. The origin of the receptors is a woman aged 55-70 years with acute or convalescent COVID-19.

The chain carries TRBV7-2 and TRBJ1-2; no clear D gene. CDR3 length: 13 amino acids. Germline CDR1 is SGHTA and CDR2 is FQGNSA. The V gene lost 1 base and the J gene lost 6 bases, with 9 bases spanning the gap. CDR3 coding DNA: TGTGCCAGCAGCTTAGTAGAGAGAAATGGCTACACCTTC. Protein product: CASSLVERNGYTF.

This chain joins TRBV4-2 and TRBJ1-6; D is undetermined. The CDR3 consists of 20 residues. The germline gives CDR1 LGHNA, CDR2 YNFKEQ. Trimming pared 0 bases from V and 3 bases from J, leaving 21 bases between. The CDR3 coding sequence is TGTGCCAGCAGCCAAGAATTGAGGGCGAGAAATATGATCTATAATTCACCCCTCCACTTT. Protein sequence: CASSQELRARNMIYNSPLHF.

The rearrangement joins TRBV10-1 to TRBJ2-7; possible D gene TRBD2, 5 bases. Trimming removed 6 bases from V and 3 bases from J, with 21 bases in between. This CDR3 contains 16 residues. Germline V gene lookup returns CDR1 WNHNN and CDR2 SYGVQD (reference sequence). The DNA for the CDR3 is TGCGCCAGCAGGACCCCGTTACTAGGTGGTATCTACGAGCAGTACTTC. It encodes CASRTPLLGGIYEQYF.

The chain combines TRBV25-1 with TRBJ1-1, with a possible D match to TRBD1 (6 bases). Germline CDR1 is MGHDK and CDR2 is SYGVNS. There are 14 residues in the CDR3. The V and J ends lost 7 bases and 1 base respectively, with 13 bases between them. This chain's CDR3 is CASTETGRNTEAFF. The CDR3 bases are TGTGCCAGCACTGAGACAGGTCGGAACACTGAAGCTTTCTTT.

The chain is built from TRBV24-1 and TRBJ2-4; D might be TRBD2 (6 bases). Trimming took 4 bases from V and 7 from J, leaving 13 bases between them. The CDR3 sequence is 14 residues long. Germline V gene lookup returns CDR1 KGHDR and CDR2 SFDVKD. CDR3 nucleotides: TGTGCCACCAGTGAGGCGGGTCGGGGGAACATTCAGTACTTC. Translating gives CATSEAGRGNIQYF.

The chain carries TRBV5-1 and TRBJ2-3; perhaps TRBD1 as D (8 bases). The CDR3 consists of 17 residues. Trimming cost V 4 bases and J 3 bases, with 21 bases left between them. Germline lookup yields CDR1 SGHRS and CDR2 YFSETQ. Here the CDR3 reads CASSPLVVQGGTDTQYF. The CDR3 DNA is TGCGCCAGCAGCCCGTTAGTGGTACAGGGGGGGACAGATACGCAGTATTTT.

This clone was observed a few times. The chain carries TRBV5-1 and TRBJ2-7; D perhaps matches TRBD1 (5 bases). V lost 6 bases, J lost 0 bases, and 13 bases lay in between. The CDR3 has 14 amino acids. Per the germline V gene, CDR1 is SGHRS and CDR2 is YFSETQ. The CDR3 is CASNEDMSSYEQYF. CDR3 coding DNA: TGCGCCAGCAACGAGGACATGAGCTCCTACGAGCAGTACTTC.

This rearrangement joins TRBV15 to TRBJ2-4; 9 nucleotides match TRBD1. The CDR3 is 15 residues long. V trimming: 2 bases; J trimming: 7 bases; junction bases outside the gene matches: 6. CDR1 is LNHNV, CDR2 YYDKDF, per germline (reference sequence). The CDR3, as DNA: TGTGCCACCAGCAGAACCCCGACAGGGGGGAACATTCAGTACTTC. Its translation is CATSRTPTGGNIQYF.